This TCR beta chain was captured in a study of T cell responses to AZD1222 COVID-19 vaccine. Study-wide results and limits: Regions 160-218 and 743-854 dominated among vaccine-associated CD4 TCRs spanning spike. AZD1222 recipients seropositive at baseline numbered only five to seven. Following two doses of AZD1222, Spike-specific TCR breadth and depth rose. Reportedly, close to half of spike-specific TCRs are directed against unmutated variant regions.

Assay: immunoSEQ multiplex PCR; the TCRdb copy retains only in-frame clones and omits some. Of 130,000 to 150,000 clones detected, 70% to 90% appear once; the ten largest clones hold approximately 5.4%. For this clone: The antigen is undetermined.

Trimming took 5 bases from V and 8 from J; bases not matched to a gene: 15. This CDR3 has 17 residues. Germline loops: CDR1 MNHNY, CDR2 SVGAGI (reference sequence). The V gene is TRBV6-6, the J gene TRBJ2-1; 10 bases line up with TRBD1. The source is an adult who received the MenACWY meningococcal vaccine as a control. Sequenced material: peripheral blood, taken 28 days after the second dose of the MenACWY control vaccine. The CDR3 DNA sequence: TGTGCCAGCAGTCCCCCACCCGGGACAGGGGCGGGGGATGAGCAGTTCTTC. Its protein product is CASSPPPGTGAGDEQFF.